This TCR beta chain was sequenced in a study of T cells after posttransplantation cyclophosphamide. The study's findings and limits: Tissue-infiltrating T cells from skin or gut overlapped little with blood T cells. Later blood repertoires were often dominated by clones from the donor CD8+ memory compartment.

This clone turned up a few times. What it binds is unknown. The protocol was immunoSEQ multiplex PCR, while the TCRdb copy is restricted to in-frame clones and leaves out a portion. The data hold roughly 13,000 clones, with approximately 80% observed a single time. Trimming pared 4 bases from V and 5 bases from J, leaving 9 bases between. CDR3 length: 12 residues. The germline CDR1 and CDR2 sequences are GTSNPN and SVGIG (reference sequence). This clonotype was sampled from a man aged 45-60 years. The sample was memory CD4+ T cells sorted from PBMCs. This chain uses TRBV30 with TRBJ1-5; D may be TRBD1 (6 bases). CDR3 nucleotide sequence: TGTGCCTGGAATAAGGGGGATCAGCCCCAGCATTTT. Translating it yields CAWNKGDQPQHF.